This is a list of T cell receptor beta chains from one sample in a study of blood T cell repertoires in COVID-19. Profiling relied on immunoSEQ multiplex PCR, and the TCRdb table lists in-frame clones only, not all of them. The data contain approximately 70,000 clones, more than 90% of them singletons. Sequencing was performed on peripheral blood. Receptor source: a human donor with active COVID-19. The donor label of this sample is uncertain. Each CDR3 is given with its conserved first and last residue. Fields, in order: CDR3 protein, CDR3 DNA, D gene, J gene, V gene, clone size. A D gene is named only where the DNA matches it firmly. Part of the rows lack a size; the others show once, few, many or a class for expanded clones.

cdr3_aa: CASSLAGVGETQYF
cdr3_nt: TGTGCCAGCAGCTTAGCGGGAGTAGGGGAGACCCAGTACTTC
d_call: -
j_call: TRBJ2-5
v_call: TRBV7-2
clone_size: -

cdr3_aa: CASASGVSGRQSSYEQYF
cdr3_nt: TGCGCCAGCGCTTCGGGGGTTAGCGGGAGGCAAAGCTCCTACGAGCAGTACTTC
d_call: TRBD2
j_call: TRBJ2-7
v_call: TRBV5-1
clone_size: -

cdr3_aa: CASSYAAGTMTDTQYF
cdr3_nt: TGTGCCAGCAGTTACGCGGCGGGTACGATGACAGATACGCAGTATTTT
d_call: -
j_call: TRBJ2-3
v_call: TRBV6-6
clone_size: -

cdr3_aa: CASSLGQGQDEQYF
cdr3_nt: TGCGCCAGCAGCTTGGGGCAGGGCCAGGACGAGCAGTACTTC
d_call: -
j_call: TRBJ2-7
v_call: TRBV5-1
clone_size: -

cdr3_aa: CASSETTGTGGLETQYF
cdr3_nt: TGTGCCAGCAGCGAAACCACCGGGACAGGGGGCCTAGAGACCCAGTACTTC
d_call: TRBD1
j_call: TRBJ2-5
v_call: TRBV14
clone_size: -

cdr3_aa: CASSMGQGHQPQHF
cdr3_nt: TGTGCCAGCAGTATGGGACAGGGACATCAGCCCCAGCATTTT
d_call: TRBD1
j_call: TRBJ1-5
v_call: TRBV6-2/TRBV6-3
clone_size: -

cdr3_aa: CATSRGSKLNTEAFF
cdr3_nt: TGTGCCACCAGTAGGGGTTCTAAATTGAACACTGAAGCTTTCTTT
d_call: -
j_call: TRBJ1-1
v_call: TRBV24-1
clone_size: -

cdr3_aa: CASSQVVQAQSYEQYF
cdr3_nt: TGCGCCAGCAGCCAAGTAGTTCAGGCGCAATCCTACGAGCAGTACTTC
d_call: -
j_call: TRBJ2-7
v_call: TRBV4-3
clone_size: -

cdr3_aa: CASSHERQAKFNGYTF
cdr3_nt: TGTGCCAGCAGCCATGAGCGACAGGCTAAATTTAATGGCTACACCTTC
d_call: -
j_call: TRBJ1-2
v_call: TRBV7-9
clone_size: -

cdr3_aa: CASSPSGQGASKNIQYF
cdr3_nt: TGTGCCAGCAGTCCATCGGGACAGGGGGCTTCCAAAAACATTCAGTACTTC
d_call: TRBD1
j_call: TRBJ2-4
v_call: TRBV28
clone_size: -

cdr3_aa: CASSLGREETQYF
cdr3_nt: TGTGCCAGCAGCTTAGGCCGTGAAGAGACCCAGTACTTC
d_call: -
j_call: TRBJ2-5
v_call: TRBV13
clone_size: -

cdr3_aa: CASSLSGNEQYF
cdr3_nt: TGTGCCAGCAGTTTATCAGGGAATGAGCAGTACTTC
d_call: -
j_call: TRBJ2-7
v_call: TRBV28
clone_size: -

cdr3_aa: CATQRHVSTDTQYF
cdr3_nt: TGTGCCACCCAAAGACATGTGAGCACAGATACGCAGTATTTT
d_call: -
j_call: TRBJ2-3
v_call: TRBV24-1
clone_size: once

cdr3_aa: CASSLVQGYGYTF
cdr3_nt: TGTGCCAGCAGTTTAGTACAGGGCTATGGCTACACCTTC
d_call: -
j_call: TRBJ1-2
v_call: TRBV28
clone_size: -

cdr3_aa: CASSFSRAGNTIYF
cdr3_nt: TGTGCCAGCAGTTTCAGCAGGGCTGGAAACACCATATATTTT
d_call: -
j_call: TRBJ1-3
v_call: TRBV28
clone_size: -

cdr3_aa: CASSLGMATGTYEQYF
cdr3_nt: TGTGCCAGCAGCTTGGGGATGGCGACAGGAACCTACGAGCAGTACTTC
d_call: -
j_call: TRBJ2-7
v_call: TRBV5-6
clone_size: -

cdr3_aa: CSADNLGTGELFF
cdr3_nt: TGCAGCGCTGACAACCTCGGCACCGGGGAGCTGTTTTTT
d_call: -
j_call: TRBJ2-2
v_call: TRBV29-1
clone_size: -

cdr3_aa: CASRLHAGGTQYF
cdr3_nt: TGTGCCAGCAGGTTGCATGCGGGGGGGACCCAGTACTTC
d_call: TRBD2
j_call: TRBJ2-5
v_call: TRBV7-2
clone_size: -

cdr3_aa: CATSTGSTGANVLTF
cdr3_nt: TGTGCCACCAGCACCGGGTCGACTGGGGCCAACGTCCTGACTTTC
d_call: -
j_call: TRBJ2-6
v_call: TRBV15
clone_size: -

cdr3_aa: CASSMPVLGYNEQFF
cdr3_nt: TGTGCCAGTAGTATGCCGGTACTAGGATACAATGAGCAGTTCTTC
d_call: -
j_call: TRBJ2-1
v_call: TRBV19
clone_size: -

cdr3_aa: CASSRQAGLNQPQHF
cdr3_nt: TGTGCCAGCAGTCGACAGGCCGGCCTAAATCAGCCCCAGCATTTT
d_call: -
j_call: TRBJ1-5
v_call: TRBV6-5
clone_size: -

cdr3_aa: CASSLRSGGRYNEQFF
cdr3_nt: TGTGCCAGCAGCTTGCGTTCGGGAGGGCGGTACAATGAGCAGTTCTTC
d_call: TRBD2
j_call: TRBJ2-1
v_call: TRBV5-4
clone_size: -

cdr3_aa: CASSLTGYEQYF
cdr3_nt: TGTGCCAGCAGTTTAACAGGCTACGAGCAGTACTTC
d_call: -
j_call: TRBJ2-7
v_call: TRBV12-3/TRBV12-4
clone_size: -

cdr3_aa: CATRGGSNEQFF
cdr3_nt: TGTGCCACCAGGGGGGGATCCAATGAGCAGTTCTTC
d_call: -
j_call: TRBJ2-1
v_call: TRBV24-1
clone_size: -

cdr3_aa: CASSKDQQYRTDTQYF
cdr3_nt: TGTGCCAGCAGCAAAGATCAACAATACCGCACAGATACGCAGTATTTT
d_call: -
j_call: TRBJ2-3
v_call: TRBV21-1
clone_size: -

cdr3_aa: CASSIAGTSGRSTDTQYF
cdr3_nt: TGTGCCAGCAGCATAGCCGGGACTAGCGGGAGATCGACAGATACGCAGTATTTT
d_call: TRBD2
j_call: TRBJ2-3
v_call: TRBV5-5
clone_size: -

cdr3_aa: CASSYRDRGLYEQYF
cdr3_nt: TGTGCCAGCAGTTACCGGGACAGGGGGCTCTACGAGCAGTACTTC
d_call: TRBD1
j_call: TRBJ2-7
v_call: TRBV6-5
clone_size: -

cdr3_aa: CASSPGGGNTEAFF
cdr3_nt: TGCGCCAGCAGCCCCGGAGGAGGGAACACTGAAGCTTTCTTT
d_call: -
j_call: TRBJ1-1
v_call: TRBV4-3
clone_size: -

cdr3_aa: CATSKSGTSTDTQYF
cdr3_nt: TGCGCCACTTCGAAATCCGGGACTAGCACAGATACGCAGTATTTT
d_call: -
j_call: TRBJ2-3
v_call: TRBV10-1
clone_size: once

cdr3_aa: CATKGPGLTPGDTQYF
cdr3_nt: TGTGCCACCAAAGGACCGGGACTCACGCCGGGAGATACGCAGTATTTT
d_call: -
j_call: TRBJ2-3
v_call: TRBV7-9
clone_size: -

cdr3_aa: CASSYGPAFNSPLHF
cdr3_nt: TGTGCCAGCAGTTACGGCCCCGCTTTTAATTCACCCCTCCACTTT
d_call: -
j_call: TRBJ1-6
v_call: TRBV6-5
clone_size: -

cdr3_aa: CASSFSLASGRNEQFF
cdr3_nt: TGTGCCAGCAGCTTTAGTTTGGCTAGCGGGAGGAATGAGCAGTTCTTC
d_call: TRBD2
j_call: TRBJ2-1
v_call: TRBV11-2
clone_size: -

cdr3_aa: CAISPGSSYNSPLHF
cdr3_nt: TGTGCCATCAGCCCGGGGAGCTCCTATAATTCACCCCTCCACTTT
d_call: -
j_call: TRBJ1-6
v_call: TRBV10-3
clone_size: -

cdr3_aa: CSVGSFGGTYEQYF
cdr3_nt: TGCAGCGTTGGGTCTTTTGGAGGGACCTACGAGCAGTACTTC
d_call: -
j_call: TRBJ2-7
v_call: TRBV29-1
clone_size: -

cdr3_aa: CASSLDYLSYNEQFF
cdr3_nt: TGTGCCAGCAGTTTGGACTACCTTTCCTACAATGAGCAGTTCTTC
d_call: -
j_call: TRBJ2-1
v_call: TRBV27
clone_size: -

cdr3_aa: CAISGLYTEAFF
cdr3_nt: TGTGCCATCAGCGGACTGTACACTGAAGCTTTCTTT
d_call: -
j_call: TRBJ1-1
v_call: TRBV10-3
clone_size: -

cdr3_aa: CASSPPVQGPGNTIYF
cdr3_nt: TGTGCCAGCTCACCACCGGTACAGGGACCTGGAAACACCATATATTTT
d_call: -
j_call: TRBJ1-3
v_call: TRBV18
clone_size: -

cdr3_aa: CASTRELMDEQYF
cdr3_nt: TGTGCCAGCACCCGGGAGTTAATGGACGAGCAGTACTTC
d_call: -
j_call: TRBJ2-7
v_call: TRBV2
clone_size: -

cdr3_aa: CASSLLPGQGNEQFF
cdr3_nt: TGTGCCAGCAGCCTACTCCCGGGACAGGGGAATGAGCAGTTCTTC
d_call: TRBD1
j_call: TRBJ2-1
v_call: TRBV7-9
clone_size: -

cdr3_aa: CASSLVSALAGVSYEQYF
cdr3_nt: TGTGCCAGCAGCTTAGTATCAGCGCTAGCGGGAGTGTCTTACGAGCAGTACTTC
d_call: TRBD2
j_call: TRBJ2-7
v_call: TRBV7-8
clone_size: -

cdr3_aa: CASSDRGLAFF
cdr3_nt: TGTGCCAGCAGTGATAGGGGTTTGGCTTTCTTT
d_call: -
j_call: TRBJ1-1
v_call: TRBV6-4
clone_size: -

cdr3_aa: CATSDWTSGRAEQYF
cdr3_nt: TGTGCCACCAGTGATTGGACTAGCGGGAGGGCCGAGCAGTACTTC
d_call: TRBD2
j_call: TRBJ2-7
v_call: TRBV24-1
clone_size: -

cdr3_aa: CARQLEAGGRGEQYF
cdr3_nt: TGTGCCCGACAACTAGAAGCGGGAGGCCGAGGCGAGCAGTACTTC
d_call: TRBD2
j_call: TRBJ2-7
v_call: TRBV2
clone_size: -

cdr3_aa: CASSPYDTQYF
cdr3_nt: TGTGCCAGCAGCCCCTATGATACGCAGTATTTT
d_call: -
j_call: TRBJ2-3
v_call: TRBV12-3/TRBV12-4
clone_size: -

cdr3_aa: CASSQGLGRGTEAFF
cdr3_nt: TGCGCCAGCAGCCAAGGGCTCGGGCGGGGCACTGAAGCTTTCTTT
d_call: -
j_call: TRBJ1-1
v_call: TRBV4-3
clone_size: -

cdr3_aa: CASTAGQGEMETQYF
cdr3_nt: TGTGCCAGTACCGCGGGACAGGGGGAGATGGAGACCCAGTACTTC
d_call: TRBD1
j_call: TRBJ2-5
v_call: TRBV19
clone_size: -

cdr3_aa: CASSALGQGHEQYF
cdr3_nt: TGTGCCAGCAGTGCCTTGGGACAGGGCCACGAGCAGTACTTC
d_call: TRBD1
j_call: TRBJ2-7
v_call: TRBV11-2
clone_size: -